Below are 3 T cell receptor beta chains sequenced from a single sample in a study of cytomegalovirus exposure and HLA in healthy donors (dated by TCRdb to 2017 to 2019). The library was generated by the immunoSEQ multiplex PCR assay. The multiplex PCR relied on a mix of 60 forward primers for TCR Vbeta segments and 13 reverse primers for TCR Jbeta segments. TCRdb took over this immuneACCESS table, retaining in-frame rearrangements with V and J assigned. Such tables are incomplete; in checked studies, under half of the missing clones stem from an unresolved V gene, and the remainder is unexplained. The sample profile shows about 94,000 clones; 60% to 80% of them were found once. Around 3.4% of the sample goes to the ten largest clones. The sequencing sample was made of PBMCs. These receptors originate from a man in his thirties or forties in good health and CMV-seronegative.

This clone was counted a single time. V and J are TRBV7-2 and TRBJ1-1, with TRBD1 identical over 7 bases. Germline CDR1 SGHTA, CDR2 FQGNSA. This CDR3 has 14 amino acids. V gave up 5 bases and J gave up 6 bases; unmatched junction bases: 9. CDR3 coding DNA: TGTGCCAGCAGCGTTACCCGGGACAGCCCTGAAGCTTTCTTT. Its protein product is CASSVTRDSPEAFF.

In this sample, this clone turned up a few times. The chain is built from TRBV6-1 and TRBJ2-5; D remains unclear. Trimming shortened V by 0 bases and J by 1 base, and 9 bases separated the two germline ends. Germline V CDR1 and CDR2: MNHNS, SASEGT. CDR3 length: 15 amino acids. CDR3 in DNA: TGTGCCAGCAGTGAAGCGGTTGGCGGCCAAGAGACCCAGTACTTC. Amino acids: CASSEAVGGQETQYF.

The chain couples TRBV21-1 to TRBJ1-2; the table names TRBD1, a call not compared with the DNA. TRBV21-1 is recorded as a pseudogene. The CDR3 is 15 residues long. The DNA for the CDR3 is TGTGCCAGCAGCAAAGCACGGGGACAGGGTGTTGGCTACACCTTC. Translation: CASSKARGQGVGYTF.